Each of the 22 T cell receptor beta chains below was sequenced from the same sample in a study of CD8 T cells in Susac syndrome. When the RNA was reverse transcribed, random hexamers were used with an input of roughly 0.45 to 1 ug. TCRdb reprocessed the immunoSEQ multiplex PCR reads via MiXCR and lists one record per CDR3 protein. The table shows about 440,000 distinct CDR3 sequences, with around 83% occurring only once. The sequencing input was CD8+ T cells from PBMCs. These receptors originate from a human donor with multiple sclerosis.

The J gene is TRBJ2-3, the V gene TRBV9; TRBD2 agrees at 8 bases. The CDR3 covers 14 residues. Germline CDR1 is SGDLS and CDR2 is YYNGEE. V lost 3 bases and J lost 4; bases outside the gene matches: 4. DNA of the CDR3: TGTGCCAGCAGCGCGGGACTAGGGGCAGATACGCAGTATTTT. It translates to CASSAGLGADTQYF.

This rearrangement joins TRBV5-5 to TRBJ1-2, with D possibly matching TRBD1 (6 bases). Germline V lookup: CDR1 SGHKS, CDR2 YYEKEE (reference sequence). This CDR3 spans 17 amino acids. V was trimmed by 0 bases and J by 0 bases, leaving 15 bases between them. The CDR3 sequence: CASSLGTTGLANYGYTF. The CDR3 DNA reads as TGTGCCAGCAGCTTGGGGACTACAGGGTTGGCTAACTATGGCTACACCTTC.

This clonotype has only one observation. The chain's CDR3 is CASSFQSGGAGETQYF. CDR3 sequence (DNA): TGTGCCAGCAGCTTCCAGAGCGGGGGGGCAGGAGAGACCCAGTACTTC. The chain recombines TRBV7-6 with TRBJ2-5, with 10 nucleotides matching TRBD2. Germline CDR1 and CDR2: SGHVS and FNYEAQ. Trimming at V came to 3 bases and at J to 4 bases, leaving 8 bases not matched to a gene. The CDR3 consists of 16 residues.

V and J are TRBV7-9 and TRBJ2-7; possibly TRBD1 for D (7 bases). The germline V and J ends were trimmed by 3 bases and 4 bases, with 16 bases remaining between them. The germline V gene has CDR1 SEHNR and CDR2 FQNEAQ (reference sequence). The CDR3 contains 15 residues. The DNA for the CDR3 is TGTGCCAGCAGCTTGTCGGGCAGGGGGGAGTACGAGCAGTACTTC. Its protein is CASSLSGRGEYEQYF.

This clonotype was seen only once. The chain has TRBV2 and TRBJ2-2; weak D call: TRBD1 (6 bases). The CDR3 has 14 residues. The V end was cut by 3 bases, the J end by 6 bases, with 11 bases between. The germline gives CDR1 SNHLY, CDR2 FYNNEI. CDR3 in amino acids: CASSETGPPGELFF. CDR3 DNA sequence: TGTGCCAGCAGTGAGACAGGACCGCCCGGGGAGCTGTTTTTT.

V and J are TRBV2 and TRBJ2-3; TRBD2 aligns across 12 bases. This CDR3 is 15 amino acids long. With V trimmed by 4 bases and J by 4 bases, 3 bases remained unmatched. Germline CDR1 reads SNHLY; CDR2 reads FYNNEI. CDR3 sequence reads: CASSGLAGVADTQYF. The CDR3 bases are TGTGCCAGCAGTGGACTAGCGGGAGTGGCAGATACGCAGTATTTT.

The CDR3 region is CASSHQPEDRTDTQYF. The CDR3 bases are TGTGCCAGCAGCCACCAGCCGGAGGACCGAACAGATACGCAGTATTTT. V gene TRBV3-1 combines with J gene TRBJ2-3; weak D call: TRBD2 (5 bases). V lost 3 bases and J lost 3, with 16 bases in between. CDR3 length equals 16 residues. Germline assignment: CDR1 LGHDT and CDR2 YNNKEL (reference sequence).

V usage is TRBV6-1 and J usage is TRBJ1-1, with D possibly being TRBD1 (6 bases). This CDR3 contains 12 residues. Looked up from germline, CDR1 is MNHNS and CDR2 is SASEGT. V was pared by 4 bases and J by 7 bases, with 10 bases between. This CDR3 reads CASSGQEYEAFF. CDR3 sequence (DNA): TGTGCCAGCAGTGGACAGGAGTATGAAGCTTTCTTT.

The chain recombines TRBV30 with TRBJ1-6; TRBD1 matches at 9 bases. The CDR3 has 14 amino acids. V shed 7 bases, J shed 7 bases, and the junction held 8 bases outside the gene matches. Per germline, CDR1 GTSNPN and CDR2 SVGIG (reference sequence). CDR3 sequence (DNA): TGTGCCTTAAATCCCGGGACAGGGAATTCACCCCTCCACTTT. It translates to CALNPGTGNSPLHF.

This clonotype was seen a handful of times. The chain joins TRBV29-1 to TRBJ2-1; 7 bases match TRBD2. There are 13 residues in the CDR3. CDR1 and CDR2 from the germline V gene are SQVTM and ANQGSEA. J gave up 3 bases and V 4 bases, and 3 bases lay outside the gene matches. The CDR3 bases are TGCAGCGTTGCTGGGGGGGACTACAATGAGCAGTTCTTC. Its protein is CSVAGGDYNEQFF.

In its sample, this clonotype was seen a few times. The genes are TRBV6-2 or TRBV6-3 and TRBJ1-5; tentative D call: TRBD1 (5 bases). This CDR3 has 12 residues. V shed 0 bases and J shed 11 bases, with 8 bases lying between them. Germline V gives CDR1 MNHEY, CDR2 SVGEGT. The CDR3 DNA is TGTGCCAGCAGTTACTCGACAGAGACCCAGCATTTT. This gives the protein CASSYSTETQHF.

The rearrangement joins TRBV27 to TRBJ1-2; D is unclear. CDR1 MNHEY and CDR2 SMNVEV come from the germline V gene (reference sequence). V shed 0 bases and J shed 5 bases, with 10 bases lying between them. There are 14 residues in the CDR3. The CDR3 loop is CASSLSSSSYGYTF. The CDR3 DNA sequence: TGTGCCAGCAGTTTATCCTCCAGCTCTTATGGCTACACCTTC.

Here the CDR3 DNA reads TGTGCCAGCAGTTATAGAGGAGATAGCTACACCTTC. The encoded protein is CASSYRGDSYTF. The V and J genes are TRBV6-1 and TRBJ1-2; D gene uncertain. V lost 5 bases, J lost 9 bases, and 13 bases lay in between. The CDR3 totals 12 residues. Germline assignment: CDR1 MNHNS and CDR2 SASEGT.

The J gene is TRBJ2-2, the V gene TRBV5-1; D tentatively fits TRBD1 or TRBD2 (5 bases each). The CDR3 runs 12 residues. The V gene's germline CDR1 is SGHRS and CDR2 YFSETQ. V was clipped by 6 bases and J by 5 bases, with 8 bases between them. The CDR3 region has the DNA TGCGCCAGCATAGGGGAGACCGGGGAGCTGTTTTTT. This encodes CASIGETGELFF.

This clonotype was recorded once. The chain has TRBV20-1 and TRBJ2-4, with TRBD2 matching 8 bases. The CDR3 loop spans 18 amino acids. V lost 4 bases to trimming and J lost 0 bases; unmatched junction nucleotides: 14. Germline V CDR1 and CDR2: DFQATT, SNEGSKA (reference sequence). The CDR3 nucleotides read TGCAGTGCTAAGGGGGAACTAGCGGAGAAGGGAGCCAAAAACATTCAGTACTTC. This translates into CSAKGELAEKGAKNIQYF.

The chain couples TRBV11-2 to TRBJ2-3; the D is unclear. V was shortened by 6 bases and J by 4 bases, with 17 bases between the two germline ends. The germline V gene has CDR1 SGHAT and CDR2 FQNNGV. This CDR3 is 15 amino acids long. CDR3 loop: CASRYPGLEADTQYF. The CDR3 nucleotides read TGTGCCAGCAGGTATCCCGGGCTAGAGGCAGATACGCAGTATTTT. Supplemented by reference TRBV11-2 and TRBJ2-3, the full variable domain reads EAGVAQSPRYKIIEKRQSVAFWCNPISGHATLYWYQQILGQGPKLLIQFQNNGVVDDSQLPKDRFSAERLKGVDSTLKIQPAKLEDSAVYLCASRYPGLEADTQYFGPGTRLTVL.

The chain combines TRBV7-3 with TRBJ1-1; unclear D gene. CDR3 length equals 13 residues. Germline V gene data show CDR1 as SGHTA and CDR2 as FQGTGA. Trimming took 5 bases from V and 11 from J, leaving 18 bases between them. CDR3 sequence: CASSRGSYEEAFF. In DNA, the CDR3 is TGTGCCAGCAGCCGCGGGTCCTACGAAGAGGCTTTCTTT.

The V gene is TRBV3-1, the J gene TRBJ1-1; D is uncertain. The CDR3 loop spans 13 amino acids. Germline-derived CDR1 and CDR2 are LGHDT and YNNKEL (reference sequence). The V end lost 1 base, the J end lost 6 bases, and 9 bases lay between the germline ends. CDR3 amino acids: CASSQGVSPEAFF. The CDR3, as DNA: TGTGCCAGCAGCCAAGGCGTCAGCCCTGAAGCTTTCTTT.

The V gene is TRBV19, the J gene TRBJ2-2, with D possibly being TRBD1 (6 bases). The ends were cut back, 10 bases at V and 0 bases at J, with 12 bases in the middle. The CDR3 length is 14 residues. The germline V gene encodes CDR1 LNHDA and CDR2 SQIVND (reference sequence). CDR3 bases: TGTGCCACCACAACAGGGCCGAACACCGGGGAGCTGTTTTTT. Translated, it gives CATTTGPNTGELFF.

This chain joins TRBV5-6 and TRBJ1-2; possibly TRBD1 for D (6 bases). The CDR3 totals 19 residues. V gave up 3 bases and J gave up 0 bases, with 24 bases separating them. Germline assignment: CDR1 SGHDT and CDR2 YYEEEE. The CDR3 nucleotides are TGTGCCAGCAGCTGGGCAGTTCACCGGGACATTCGTTCTAACTATGGCTACACCTTC. Encoded protein: CASSWAVHRDIRSNYGYTF.

The V call is TRBV20-1, the J call TRBJ1-1; 8 bases fit TRBD1. This CDR3 region has 15 residues. The germline CDR1 and CDR2 sequences are DFQATT and SNEGSKA (reference sequence). Germline trimming cut 4 bases from V and 5 bases from J; bases unmatched to any gene: 12. The CDR3 region is CSATLQGGSGTEAFF. The CDR3 DNA reads TGCAGTGCTACTCTACAGGGGGGGAGTGGGACTGAAGCTTTCTTT.

This chain connects TRBV20-1 to TRBJ2-5; D is unclear. Trimming shortened V by 0 bases and J by 2 bases, and 16 bases separated the two germline ends. The length of the CDR3 is 16 residues. Germline-derived CDR1 and CDR2 are DFQATT and SNEGSKA (reference sequence). In nucleotides, the CDR3 is TGCAGTGCTAGAGATCAAGGCGGAGCCCCTCAAGAGACCCAGTACTTC. Protein product: CSARDQGGAPQETQYF.